This T cell receptor beta chain was recovered during a study of T-cell memory formation after mild COVID-19. Across the study: Largely, the TCR clusters proved donor specific.

Study-level points and caveats: A balance of CD4 and CD8 characterized clones contracting day 15 to 85, whereas later expanders leaned CD4+. Shrinking CD4+ clones resided mostly in CM and EM, and CD8+ ones in EMRA.

Turning to this clonotype: Its antigen is unknown.

Employing constant-segment primers, 5'RACE generated TCR alpha and TCR beta cDNA libraries bearing sample barcodes and UMIs. TCRdb re-called the 5' RACE reads with MiXCR, one entry per CDR3 protein. The top ten clones hold roughly 14% of a sample with around 410,000 distinct CDR3 sequences, under 25% of them seen once. The V gene lost 2 bases and the J gene lost 4 bases, with 9 bases spanning the gap. There are 14 residues in the CDR3. The germline V gene has CDR1 MNHEY and CDR2 SVGAGI. The clonotype comes from an adult woman who had mild COVID-19 (a few samples of this study predate the infection). Cell type and time point are not known. This sequence joins TRBV6-5 and TRBJ1-3, with D tentatively TRBD1 (5 bases). The specimen sequenced was PBMCs or a T cell subset sorted from them (not recorded which). CDR3 region: CASSYGGLGNTIYF. For the CDR3, the DNA is TGTGCCAGCAGTTACGGGGGACTCGGAAACACCATATATTTT.